This T cell receptor beta chain was sequenced in a study of Ad26.COV2.S vaccination and SARS-CoV-2 variants. The repertoire was sequenced with immunoSEQ multiplex PCR; TCRdb's copy has only in-frame clones and lacks some. The table shows 200,000 to 250,000 clones, with roughly 90% occurring only once. Germline V CDR1 and CDR2: SGHTA, FQGTGA. Germline trimming cut 5 bases from V and 8 bases from J; bases unmatched to any gene: 8. This CDR3 spans 14 amino acids. Treatment denoted: 15 to 20 received Ad26.COV2.S at low or high dose, single or two shots; about 5 received placebo; per-sample allocation not given. After the first vaccine or placebo injection, samples were drawn on day 63.

The source is a person aged 18-65 years who received the Ad26.COV2.S COVID-19 vaccine or a placebo. The sequenced sample was peripheral blood, obtained in a trial of Ad26.COV2.S vaccine versus placebo. The chain recombines TRBV7-3 with TRBJ2-1; TRBD1 matches at 8 bases. This CDR3 is CASSLSGGIDEQFF. The CDR3 DNA is TGTGCCAGCAGCCTCTCAGGGGGCATCGATGAGCAGTTCTTC.